The next 8 T cell receptor beta chains were all read from a single sample in a study of blood T cells in healthy people across ages. For the second PCR, which ran for roughly 7 to 11 cycles, a sample-barcoded 5' primer and a J-beta primer mix were used. TCRdb reprocessed the 5' RACE reads via MiXCR and lists one record per CDR3 protein. The sample has approximately 800,000 distinct CDR3 sequences; roughly three fifths are singletons. The sample was blood. These receptors came from a man between 35 and 55 years old in good health.

This clonotype was picked up a small number of times. This chain links TRBV7-2 with TRBJ2-7, with D perhaps given as TRBD1 or TRBD2 (5 bases each). Germline CDR1 SGHTA, CDR2 FQGNSA. CDR3 length: 15 residues. V was trimmed by 3 bases and J by 3 bases, leaving 15 bases between them. CDR3 DNA sequence: TGTGCCAGCAGCTTGGGACCAACGAATGACTACGAGCAGTACTTC. This sequence encodes CASSLGPTNDYEQYF.

A few counts support this clonotype. CDR3 DNA sequence: TGTGCCATCAGTGAGACTAGCGGGAGCTATGAGCAGTTCTTC. Translated, it gives CAISETSGSYEQFF. The rearrangement links TRBV10-3 to TRBJ2-1; 11 nucleotides agree with TRBD2. V gave up 2 bases and J gave up 8 bases; unmatched junction bases: 2. In germline, CDR1 is ENHRY, CDR2 SYGVKD. The CDR3 extends over 14 amino acids.

This chain joins TRBV20-1 and TRBJ1-5; TRBD1 is a possible D gene (6 bases). This CDR3 contains 17 residues. Germline loops: CDR1 DFQATT, CDR2 SNEGSKA (reference sequence). The V gene lost 3 bases and the J gene lost 2 bases, with 20 bases spanning the gap. As DNA, the CDR3 is TGCAGTGCTAGTAATCGCAGGGGTGGGGGGGGCAATCAGCCCCAGCATTTT. This sequence encodes CSASNRRGGGGNQPQHF.

This clonotype has a handful of counts. This rearrangement joins TRBV29-1 to TRBJ1-2, with TRBD1 matching over 12 bases. This CDR3 is built from 14 residues. V was pared by 2 bases and J by 8 bases, with 6 bases of the junction left unmatched. CDR1 and CDR2 from the germline V gene are SQVTM and ANQGSEA. CDR3 loop: CSVERDRGRVGYTF. The CDR3 DNA sequence: TGCAGCGTTGAACGGGACAGGGGGCGCGTCGGCTACACCTTC.

The chain uses TRBV15 and TRBJ1-4; tentatively, D is TRBD1 (5 bases). Trimming removed 0 bases from V and 8 bases from J, with 7 bases in between. Per germline, CDR1 LNHNV and CDR2 YYDKDF (reference sequence). This CDR3 has 13 residues. Here the CDR3 DNA reads TGTGCCACCAGCAGAGATCCAGGGGAAAAACTGTTTTTT. This codes for CATSRDPGEKLFF.

This clonotype came up once. A much larger clone lies one base from this, so it may be a read error. This CDR3 is CSAREGRGQYF. CDR3 nucleotide sequence: TGCAGTGCTAGAGAAGGCAGGGGGCAGTACTTC. The chain links TRBV20-1 to TRBJ2-5; 7 bases fit TRBD1. CDR3 length: 11 residues. Losses at the gene ends were 0 bases for V and 11 bases for J; bases not matched to a gene: 3. Germline CDR1 reads DFQATT; CDR2 reads SNEGSKA (reference sequence).

This clonotype appeared a few times. The chain links TRBV5-4 to TRBJ2-1, with 11 bases fitting TRBD2. After removal of 6 bases from V and 9 bases from J, the junction contained 8 bases not matched to a gene. The CDR3 has 14 amino acids. Germline V CDR1 and CDR2: SGHNT, YYREEE (reference sequence). This CDR3 is CASTFGTSGSEQFF. CDR3 coding DNA: TGTGCCAGCACCTTCGGGACTAGCGGTAGTGAGCAGTTCTTC.

This chain links TRBV4-2 with TRBJ2-7; 10 bases are a match to TRBD1. Germline CDR1 LGHNA, CDR2 YNFKEQ. V trimming: 0 bases; J trimming: 0 bases; junction bases outside the gene matches: 8. The CDR3 has 18 amino acids. CDR3 DNA: TGTGCCAGCAGCCAAGAGGGACAGGGGACCTCTTTCTCCTACGAGCAGTACTTC. It encodes CASSQEGQGTSFSYEQYF.